The 23 T cell receptor beta chains below were found in one sample sequenced in a study of shared clonotypes between healthy human individuals. Clones were read by immunoSEQ multiplex PCR, and TCRdb kept only the in-frame ones, dropping some. Of more than 2 million clones listed, 95% were seen once; the top ten hold roughly 0.13%. Sequenced input: naive CD4+ T cells sorted from blood. Indicated subset: CD45RA+ positively selected. Receptors were obtained from a man aged 18 to 35 in good health.

This chain links TRBV7-2 with TRBJ2-7; 9 positions match TRBD1. The J segment lost 0 bases and the V segment lost 5 bases, leaving 5 bases of the junction unmatched. The germline CDR1 and CDR2 sequences are SGHTA and FQGNSA. The CDR3 covers 15 residues. CDR3 region: CASSRDRDLSYEQYF. The CDR3 nucleotides are TGTGCCAGCAGCCGGGACAGGGACCTCTCCTACGAGCAGTACTTC. The variable domain in full, with the rest retrieved from reference TRBV7-2 and TRBJ2-7, is GAGVSQSPSNKVTEKGKDVELRCDPISGHTALYWYRQSLGQGLEFLIYFQGNSAPDKSGLPSDRFSAERTGGSVSTLTIQRTQQEDSAVYLCASSRDRDLSYEQYFGPGTRLTVT.

The gene calls are TRBV2 and TRBJ2-6; no clear D gene. The CDR3 spans 14 residues. The germline gives CDR1 SNHLY, CDR2 FYNNEI. V shed 11 bases and J shed 0 bases, with 11 bases lying between them. This CDR3 is CAGKYDSGANVLTF. The CDR3 nucleotides read TGTGCCGGAAAGTACGACTCTGGGGCCAACGTCCTGACTTTC. The complete variable domain, with remaining parts taken from reference TRBV2 and TRBJ2-6, reads EPEVTQTPSHQVTQMGQEVILRCVPISNHLYFYWYRQILGQKVEFLVSFYNNEISEKSEIFDDQFSVERPDGSNFTLKIRSTKLEDSAMYFCAGKYDSGANVLTFGAGSRLTVL.

This clone was detected once. This chain joins TRBV6-5 and TRBJ1-1; no reliable D call. With 2 bases removed from V and 5 bases from J, the gap between germline ends came to 12 bases. Germline values: CDR1 MNHEY, CDR2 SVGAGI. This CDR3 contains 14 residues. CDR3 nucleotide sequence: TGTGCCAGCAGTTACGGGGTCGTCGGGACTGAAGCTTTCTTT. Encoded protein: CASSYGVVGTEAFF.

The rearrangement uses TRBV6-1 and TRBJ2-7, with a weak D call TRBD1 (5 bases). The CDR3 is made up of 14 amino acids. Germline CDR1 reads MNHNS; CDR2 reads SASEGT. V was shortened by 5 bases and J by 1 base, with 12 bases between the two germline ends. CDR3 nucleotides: TGTGCCAGCAGTCCACGACAGTTATCCTACGAGCAGTACTTC. Its translation is CASSPRQLSYEQYF.

V usage is TRBV10-3 and J usage is TRBJ2-5; D tentatively fits TRBD1 or TRBD2 (5 bases each). The CDR3 loop spans 16 amino acids. V was cut by 6 bases and J by 2 bases, with 19 bases left in between. Germline V gene lookup returns CDR1 ENHRY and CDR2 SYGVKD. CDR3 nucleotides: TGTGCCATCAGCCACGCCCGGGGCGTGGCACAAGAGACCCAGTACTTC. This gives the protein CAISHARGVAQETQYF.

The V call is TRBV6-1, the J call TRBJ1-1; TRBD1 matches 9 bases. The CDR3 is 14 amino acids. Germline CDR1 and CDR2: MNHNS and SASEGT. The ends lost 5 bases at V and 4 bases at J; junction bases unmatched: 5. The DNA of the CDR3 is TGTGCCAGCAGTAAACAGGGGGCTGGCACTGAAGCTTTCTTT. As protein: CASSKQGAGTEAFF.

This chain uses TRBV5-1 with TRBJ1-2; 7 bases align to TRBD1. Germline V gene lookup returns CDR1 SGHRS and CDR2 YFSETQ. The CDR3 consists of 14 residues. J gave up 0 bases and V 4 bases, and 3 bases lay outside the gene matches. CDR3 coding DNA: TGCGCCAGCAGCGGGGGACAGCCTAACTATGGCTACACCTTC. This codes for CASSGGQPNYGYTF.

This chain links TRBV30 with TRBJ1-4; D perhaps matches TRBD1 (5 bases). CDR1 is GTSNPN and CDR2 is SVGIG in the germline V gene (reference sequence). This CDR3 has 12 amino acids. Trimming pared 8 bases from V and 4 bases from J, leaving 11 bases between. CDR3 region: CAGGRINEKLFF. CDR3 coding DNA: TGTGCCGGGGGACGGATTAATGAAAAACTGTTTTTT.

The chain combines TRBV5-1 with TRBJ2-1, with TRBD2 matching over 7 bases. The germline CDR1 and CDR2 sequences are SGHRS and YFSETQ. The CDR3 is made up of 15 amino acids. J was trimmed by 8 bases and V by 0 bases; bases with no gene match: 8. This chain's CDR3 is CASSLGGGSLDEQFF. The CDR3 DNA follows: TGCGCCAGCAGCTTGGGAGGCGGGAGTCTGGATGAGCAGTTCTTC.

A single count supports this clone. V is TRBV2 and J is TRBJ1-6, with D perhaps matching TRBD1 (5 bases). The CDR3 is 14 amino acids. V lost 2 bases and J lost 9, with 11 bases in between. Germline V gives CDR1 SNHLY, CDR2 FYNNEI. CDR3 coding DNA: TGTGCCAGCAGTGAATATCCTCAGGGTTCACCCCTCCACTTT. This sequence encodes CASSEYPQGSPLHF.

The chain has TRBV5-1 and TRBJ1-1; no reliable D call. Trimming stripped 2 bases from V and 4 bases from J, with 12 bases between. The CDR3 is 14 residues long. Germline V lookup: CDR1 SGHRS, CDR2 YFSETQ. The CDR3 DNA follows: TGCGCCAGCAGCTTTGGAAGGAGCTCCACTGAAGCTTTCTTT. Translating it yields CASSFGRSSTEAFF.

The rearrangement uses TRBV15 and TRBJ2-1; D uncertain. This CDR3 region has 14 residues. CDR1 is LNHNV, CDR2 YYDKDF, per germline (reference sequence). Trimming shortened V by 0 bases and J by 0 bases, and 3 bases separated the two germline ends. CDR3 sequence (DNA): TGTGCCACCAGCAGAGACCACTCCTACAATGAGCAGTTCTTC. Protein sequence: CATSRDHSYNEQFF.

J is TRBJ1-6 and V is TRBV6-1; D not certain. CDR3 length: 15 amino acids. Germline CDR1 is MNHNS and CDR2 is SASEGT. V shed 7 bases and J shed 5 bases, with 15 bases lying between them. CDR3 coding DNA: TGTGCCAGCAATCGGGCCCGGCCGGATAATTCACCCCTCCACTTT. Its translation: CASNRARPDNSPLHF.

The chain combines TRBV9 with TRBJ1-5; TRBD1 agrees at 7 bases. The CDR3 is 17 residues long. The germline gives CDR1 SGDLS, CDR2 YYNGEE. V dropped 2 bases and J dropped 0; count of bases not matched to a gene: 8. CDR3 in DNA: TGTGCCAGCAGCGTGGGGGACAGCTTTAATAGCAATCAGCCCCAGCATTTT. It encodes CASSVGDSFNSNQPQHF.

The rearrangement uses TRBV6-6 and TRBJ1-6; D remains ambiguous. The V end lost 10 bases, the J end lost 8 bases, and 18 bases lay between the germline ends. The CDR3 spans 14 residues. Germline values: CDR1 MNHNY, CDR2 SVGAGI (reference sequence). CDR3 DNA: TGTGCCACCCAGAATGAGGGTCGTTATTCACCCCTCCACTTT. Amino acids: CATQNEGRYSPLHF.

A note on this clone: One junction end disagrees with the germline gene, perhaps due to a read error. The chain joins TRBV6-5 to TRBJ2-7; D possibly uses TRBD1 or TRBD2 (9 bases each). The CDR3 sequence is 13 residues long. Germline values: CDR1 MNHEY, CDR2 SVGAGI. The DNA of the CDR3 is TGTGCCAGCAGTACCAAGCCGGGACAGGGACTAGCCTTC. It yields the protein CASSTKPGQGLAF.

The chain employs TRBV6-5 and TRBJ1-2; TRBD1 agrees at 7 bases. The CDR3 consists of 13 residues. V dropped 5 bases and J dropped 8; count of bases not matched to a gene: 8. Germline lookup yields CDR1 MNHEY and CDR2 SVGAGI. The CDR3 nucleotides are TGTGCCAGCAGTCGGACAGGCGTCAAAGGCTACACCTTC. Encoded protein: CASSRTGVKGYTF.

This clone was observed a single time. This chain connects TRBV29-1 to TRBJ1-1; D is possibly TRBD1 (5 bases). V was trimmed by 6 bases and J by 0 bases, leaving 17 bases between them. There are 15 residues in the CDR3. Germline CDR1 reads SQVTM; CDR2 reads ANQGSEA. The DNA of the CDR3 is TGCAGCGTCAATAGAGGGGCCACCCTGAACACTGAAGCTTTCTTT. This sequence encodes CSVNRGATLNTEAFF.

The gene calls are TRBV10-3 and TRBJ1-2; the match to TRBD1 covers 10 bases. The CDR3 runs 15 residues. Germline CDR1 is ENHRY and CDR2 is SYGVKD. Germline trimming cut 4 bases from V and 4 bases from J; bases unmatched to any gene: 6. The DNA of the CDR3 is TGTGCCATCAGTGGGTGGGACAGGGGAAGCTATGGCTACACCTTC. This encodes CAISGWDRGSYGYTF.

Of note for this clone: The identical CDR3 is also encoded by other nucleotide sequences in the sample. The chain combines TRBV19 with TRBJ1-5; maybe TRBD1 (5 bases). Per the germline V gene, CDR1 is LNHDA and CDR2 is SQIVND (reference sequence). V was clipped by 3 bases and J by 6 bases, with 9 bases between them. The CDR3 length is 13 residues. In DNA, the CDR3 is TGTGCCAGTAGTATCGGGGGAGGTCAGCCCCAGCATTTT. Protein sequence: CASSIGGGQPQHF.

The rearrangement uses TRBV7-9 and TRBJ2-3; no clear D. V lost 2 bases, J lost 4 bases, and 7 bases lay in between. This CDR3 has 13 residues. Germline lookup yields CDR1 SEHNR and CDR2 FQNEAQ (reference sequence). The CDR3 region has the DNA TGTGCCAGCAGCTTATATCCAGCAGATACGCAGTATTTT. Encoded protein: CASSLYPADTQYF.

The genes are TRBV5-4 and TRBJ2-2, with unresolved D. The CDR3 sequence is 12 residues long. V lost 5 bases and J 4 bases, leaving 6 bases between the germline ends. Germline CDR1 reads SGHNT; CDR2 reads YYREEE (reference sequence). As DNA, the CDR3 is TGTGCCAGCAGTCCCTTCACCGGGGAGCTGTTTTTT. It translates to CASSPFTGELFF.

V and J are TRBV19 and TRBJ1-2; D gene uncertain. Trimming took off 5 bases at V and 4 bases at J, with 11 bases between the two ends. The CDR3 runs to 13 residues. CDR1 is LNHDA and CDR2 is SQIVND in the germline V gene (reference sequence). The CDR3 coding sequence is TGTGCCAGTAGTTACGGTATTCGCTATGGCTACACCTTC. Translation gives CASSYGIRYGYTF.